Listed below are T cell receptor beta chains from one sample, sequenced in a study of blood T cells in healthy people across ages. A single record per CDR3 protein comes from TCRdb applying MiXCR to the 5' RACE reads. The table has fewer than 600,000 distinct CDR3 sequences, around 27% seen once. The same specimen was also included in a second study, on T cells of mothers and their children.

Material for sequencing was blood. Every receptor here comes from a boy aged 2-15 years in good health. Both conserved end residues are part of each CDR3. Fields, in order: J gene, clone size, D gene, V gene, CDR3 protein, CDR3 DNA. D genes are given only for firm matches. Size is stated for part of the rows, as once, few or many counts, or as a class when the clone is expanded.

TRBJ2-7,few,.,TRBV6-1,CATLTYEQYF,TGTGCCACCCTAACCTACGAGCAGTACTTC
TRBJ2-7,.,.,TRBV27,CASSCKGDEQYF,TGTGCCAGCAGTTGTAAGGGAGACGAGCAGTACTTC
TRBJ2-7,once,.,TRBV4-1,CASSQDRVLSYEQYF,TGCGCCAGCAGCCAAGACCGGGTGCTCTCCTACGAGCAGTACTTC
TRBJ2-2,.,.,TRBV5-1,CASSPLGGGTGELFF,TGCGCCAGCAGCCCCCTCGGGGGTGGCACCGGGGAGCTGTTTTTT
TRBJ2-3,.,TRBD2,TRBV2,CASSVGLAGATDTQYF,TGTGCCAGCAGTGTGGGGCTAGCGGGGGCCACAGATACGCAGTATTTT
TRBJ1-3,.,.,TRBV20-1,CSAREGGHRSGNTIYF,TGCAGTGCTAGAGAGGGGGGGCACCGCTCTGGAAACACCATATATTTT
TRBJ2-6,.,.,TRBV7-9,CASSSWGNSGANVLTF,TGTGCCAGCAGTTCCTGGGGGAATTCTGGGGCCAACGTCCTGACTTTC
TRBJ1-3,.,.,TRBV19,CASMPGPRLKSSGNTIYF,TGTGCCAGTATGCCGGGCCCCCGGCTGAAGAGCTCTGGAAACACCATATATTTT
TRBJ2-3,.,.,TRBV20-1,CSARSTDTQYF,TGCAGTGCTAGAAGCACAGATACGCAGTATTTT
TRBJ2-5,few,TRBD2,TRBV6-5,CASSYSPSGGQETQYF,TGTGCCAGCAGTTACTCCCCTAGCGGGGGCCAAGAGACCCAGTACTTC
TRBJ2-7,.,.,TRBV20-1,CSASSGPGTYEQYF,TGCAGTGCTAGTTCAGGGCCCGGGACATACGAGCAGTACTTC
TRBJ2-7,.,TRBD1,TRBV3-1,CASSRTGGSEQYF,TGTGCCAGCAGCCGGACAGGGGGCAGCGAGCAGTACTTC
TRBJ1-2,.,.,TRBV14,CASSQDAYPANYGYTF,TGTGCCAGCAGCCAAGACGCCTACCCAGCTAACTATGGCTACACCTTC
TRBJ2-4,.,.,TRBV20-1,CSARERPLAKNIQCF,TGCAGTGCTAGAGAAAGGCCTCTAGCCAAAAACATTCAGTGCTTC
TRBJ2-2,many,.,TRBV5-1,CASSLQGNTGELFF,TGTGCCAGCAGTTTGCAGGGGAACACCGGGGAGCTGTTTTTT
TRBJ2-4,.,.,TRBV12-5,CASGLRNGSSTKNIQYF,TGTGCTAGTGGTTTGCGGAACGGGAGCTCCACCAAAAACATTCAGTACTTC
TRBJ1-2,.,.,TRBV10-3,CAIRAAGGYTF,TGTGCCATCAGAGCGGCCGGTGGCTACACCTTC